One sample yielded the 24 T cell receptor beta chains listed below, sequenced in a study of Graves' ophthalmopathy and Graves' hyperthyroidism. Scientists amplified the TCR beta CDR3 regions from RNA transcripts. HTBI primers primed a first-round RT-PCR, and a second-round multiplex PCR followed. MiXCR, run by TCRdb on the multiplex PCR reads, gives a single entry per CDR3 protein. Seen here are about 400,000 distinct CDR3 sequences, approximately 20% observed once, and the top ten hold 1.6%. The material sequenced was peripheral blood. These receptors all come from a woman between 18 and 29 years old with Graves' ophthalmopathy.

The chain combines TRBV19 with TRBJ2-7; TRBD2 matches 7 bases. The CDR3 is 13 amino acids. V trimming: 6 bases; J trimming: 5 bases; junction bases outside the gene matches: 7. Germline V lookup: CDR1 LNHDA, CDR2 SQIVND (reference sequence). CDR3 nucleotide sequence: TGTGCCAGTAGGGGGAGGGGCTACCACGAGCAGTACTTC. This gives the protein CASRGRGYHEQYF.

This clonotype appeared many times. The rearrangement uses TRBV4-2 and TRBJ1-3; the D gene is possibly TRBD1 (5 bases). Germline CDR1 reads LGHNA; CDR2 reads YNFKEQ. This CDR3 region has 16 residues. The V and J ends lost 0 bases and 2 bases respectively, with 11 bases between them. The CDR3 DNA reads as TGTGCCAGCAGCCAAGATCGGGGCTCCACTGGAAACACCATATATTTT. Its protein is CASSQDRGSTGNTIYF.

This clonotype appeared a few times. The rearrangement uses TRBV4-2 and TRBJ2-5; 10 nucleotides match TRBD2. The CDR3 loop spans 14 amino acids. The germline CDR1 and CDR2 sequences are LGHNA and YNFKEQ. V was pared by 3 bases and J by 5 bases, with 3 bases of the junction left unmatched. CDR3 residues: CASSQTSGSETQYF. The CDR3 nucleotides are TGTGCCAGCAGCCAGACTAGCGGGTCGGAGACCCAGTACTTC.

This clonotype was seen many times. The chain joins TRBV15 to TRBJ2-7; D is uncertain. The CDR3 covers 14 residues. The germline gives CDR1 LNHNV, CDR2 YYDKDF (reference sequence). The V and J ends lost 5 bases and 2 bases respectively, with 13 bases between them. DNA for the CDR3: TGTGCCACCAGCCGCGAGATTTCGACCTACGAGCAGTACTTC. Its translation: CATSREISTYEQYF.

The chain is built from TRBV12-5 and TRBJ1-1, with unresolved D. The V end lost 7 bases, the J end lost 2 bases, and 11 bases lay between the germline ends. From germline, CDR1 is LGHNT and CDR2 FRNRAP. This CDR3 is built from 13 residues. The CDR3 loop is CASVGPDNTEAFF. CDR3 sequence (DNA): TGTGCTAGTGTAGGCCCTGATAACACTGAAGCTTTCTTT.

In this sample, this clonotype turned up many times. The chain couples TRBV12-3 or TRBV12-4 to TRBJ1-3, with 7 bases matching TRBD1. The V gene end was trimmed by 7 bases and the J gene end by 2 bases; junction bases not matched to a gene: 11. This CDR3 comprises 16 residues. CDR3 DNA sequence: TGTGCCAGCACCCGGCGAGGGGGCAAACCTGGAAACACCATATATTTT. Translated: CASTRRGGKPGNTIYF.

This clonotype has ten or more counts. The chain combines TRBV7-3 with TRBJ2-2; D is unresolved. Deletions cut 7 bases from V and 0 bases from J, with 9 bases between. This CDR3 is 14 amino acids long. Germline CDR1 and CDR2: SGHTA and FQGTGA. The CDR3 reads CASKQTTNTGELFF. CDR3 nucleotide sequence: TGTGCCAGCAAACAGACAACGAACACCGGGGAGCTGTTTTTT.

This clonotype was detected many times. The chain couples TRBV7-9 to TRBJ2-5; 7 bases fit TRBD2. CDR1 is SEHNR and CDR2 is FQNEAQ in the germline V gene (reference sequence). This CDR3 is 14 amino acids long. Trimming removed 5 bases from V and 5 bases from J; junction bases left unmatched: 8. DNA of the CDR3: TGTGCCAGCAGCCCCCGGGGAGGGTATGAGACCCAGTACTTC. Translating gives CASSPRGGYETQYF.

This clonotype was observed many times. The rearrangement joins TRBV10-1 to TRBJ2-2; 7 nucleotides agree with TRBD1. The CDR3 runs to 14 residues. V was clipped by 4 bases and J by 7 bases; unmatched bases: 6. The germline V gene encodes CDR1 WNHNN and CDR2 SYGVQD (reference sequence). The CDR3 loop reads CASSARTGGGELFF. CDR3 DNA sequence: TGCGCCAGCAGTGCGAGGACAGGCGGCGGGGAGCTGTTTTTT.

This clonotype was found many times. The rearrangement joins TRBV6-2 or TRBV6-3 to TRBJ1-1, with D maybe TRBD1 (6 bases). Trimming took 8 bases from V and 5 from J, leaving 12 bases between them. This CDR3 region has 12 residues. Germline values: CDR1 MNHEY, CDR2 SVGEGT. CDR3 sequence reads: CASGRGLTEAFF. In nucleotides, the CDR3 is TGTGCCAGCGGTCGGGGGCTTACTGAAGCTTTCTTT.

This clonotype has ten or more counts. The J gene is TRBJ2-5, the V gene TRBV7-2; no definite D call. V was trimmed by 8 bases and J by 3 bases, leaving 10 bases between them. Germline-derived CDR1 and CDR2 are SGHTA and FQGNSA. This CDR3 spans 12 amino acids. CDR3 in amino acids: CASQRREETQYF. The CDR3 DNA sequence: TGTGCCAGCCAGCGTAGGGAAGAGACCCAGTACTTC.

This clonotype was seen ten or more times. DNA for the CDR3: TGTGCCAGCAGGTCAGGACCTAACACTGAAGCTTTCTTT. This translates into CASRSGPNTEAFF. This sequence joins TRBV7-3 and TRBJ1-1; D is unclear. The germline V gene encodes CDR1 SGHTA and CDR2 FQGTGA. V shed 6 bases and J shed 2 bases, with 10 bases lying between them. The CDR3 is 13 residues long.

This clonotype was counted many times. This chain links TRBV12-3 or TRBV12-4 with TRBJ1-1, with TRBD1 matching over 7 bases. CDR3 length: 16 amino acids. The V and J ends lost 1 base and 1 base, in that order; junction bases with no gene match: 6. CDR3 amino acids: CASSLGTGRSNTEAFF. The CDR3 DNA follows: TGTGCCAGCAGTTTAGGGACAGGTAGATCGAACACTGAAGCTTTCTTT.

This clonotype was recorded many times. V usage is TRBV15 and J usage is TRBJ2-7, with 8 nucleotides matching TRBD1. CDR1 is LNHNV and CDR2 is YYDKDF in the germline V gene (reference sequence). The CDR3 runs to 15 residues. Losses at the gene ends were 3 bases for V and 2 bases for J; bases not matched to a gene: 6. This chain's CDR3 is CATSRNRQGTYEQYF. CDR3 coding DNA: TGTGCCACCAGCAGGAACAGACAGGGGACCTACGAGCAGTACTTC.

CDR3: CASSKRGQLLQETQYF. Here the CDR3 DNA reads TGTGCCAGCAGTAAACGAGGACAGTTACTCCAAGAGACCCAGTACTTC. This sequence joins TRBV6-2 or TRBV6-3 and TRBJ2-5; D may be TRBD1 (6 bases). The V end lost 5 bases, the J end lost 1 base, and 17 bases lay between the germline ends. The CDR3 covers 16 residues. CDR1 is MNHEY, CDR2 SVGEGT, per germline.

This clonotype has ten or more counts. The CDR3 nucleotides read TGTGCCAGCACCTATCGGAGGGACTCTTACTATGGCTACACCTTC. Residues: CASTYRRDSYYGYTF. The rearrangement uses TRBV27 and TRBJ1-2; tentatively, D is TRBD1 (5 bases). The CDR3 is 15 amino acids. With 7 bases removed from V and 3 bases from J, the gap between germline ends came to 18 bases. Germline V lookup: CDR1 MNHEY, CDR2 SMNVEV (reference sequence).

The table lists this clonotype with many counts. The genes are TRBV12-3 or TRBV12-4 and TRBJ1-5; D not resolved. With 2 bases removed from V and 1 base from J, the gap between germline ends came to 12 bases. The CDR3 is made up of 16 amino acids. As DNA, the CDR3 is TGTGCCAGCAGTTTAAGGGCGGCCCTGAGCAATCAGCCCCAGCATTTT. Translation: CASSLRAALSNQPQHF.

At least ten counts were recorded for this clonotype. J is TRBJ1-5 and V is TRBV6-5; no definite D call. This CDR3 is built from 14 residues. CDR1 is MNHEY, CDR2 SVGAGI, per germline. V lost 0 bases and J lost 6, with 9 bases in between. CDR3 loop: CASSYSDGVQPQHF. The CDR3 DNA follows: TGTGCCAGCAGTTACTCGGACGGGGTTCAGCCCCAGCATTTT.

This clonotype was found many times. The chain employs TRBV15 and TRBJ1-5; D gene unclear. The CDR3 spans 15 residues. Trimming cost V 0 bases and J 6 bases, with 12 bases left between them. Per germline, CDR1 LNHNV and CDR2 YYDKDF (reference sequence). CDR3 sequence: CATSRDVGGAQPQHF. CDR3 DNA sequence: TGTGCCACCAGCAGAGACGTAGGTGGAGCTCAGCCCCAGCATTTT.

This CDR3 is CASSEIWTGNSPLHF. CDR3 DNA: TGTGCCAGCAGTGAAATCTGGACGGGCAATTCACCCCTCCACTTT. The V call is TRBV6-1, the J call TRBJ1-6, with D unresolved. Germline loops: CDR1 MNHNS, CDR2 SASEGT. V was cut by 2 bases and J by 7 bases, with 12 bases left in between. This CDR3 region has 15 residues.

This clonotype came up many times. CDR3 amino acids: CASSSPGGSGGANVLTF. The CDR3 coding sequence is TGTGCCAGCAGTTCCCCGGGGGGAAGCGGTGGGGCCAACGTCCTGACTTTC. The V gene is TRBV27, the J gene TRBJ2-6; TRBD2 agrees at 7 bases. Germline-derived CDR1 and CDR2 are MNHEY and SMNVEV (reference sequence). The CDR3 loop spans 17 amino acids. After removal of 4 bases from V and 3 bases from J, the junction contained 9 bases not matched to a gene.

This clonotype occurred many times. In DNA form, the CDR3 reads TGCAGTGCTAGCCCCGGGACTAGCGGAGAGACCCAGTACTTC. Protein product: CSASPGTSGETQYF. The rearrangement links TRBV20-1 to TRBJ2-5; 11 nucleotides align to TRBD2. Germline lookup yields CDR1 DFQATT and CDR2 SNEGSKA (reference sequence). The V gene end was trimmed by 3 bases and the J gene end by 4 bases; junction bases not matched to a gene: 4. This CDR3 is built from 14 residues.

The chain is built from TRBV7-2 and TRBJ1-6; D is undetermined. CDR3 length: 15 residues. Germline V gene data show CDR1 as SGHTA and CDR2 as FQGNSA. The V end lost 2 bases, the J end lost 8 bases, and 13 bases lay between the germline ends. The CDR3 is CASSLHWVRDSPLHF. The CDR3 region has the DNA TGTGCCAGCAGCTTACACTGGGTTAGGGATTCACCCCTCCACTTT.

This clonotype occurred many times. The chain combines TRBV7-2 with TRBJ2-2; 7 nucleotides agree with TRBD2. V was pared by 3 bases and J by 2 bases, with 3 bases of the junction left unmatched. This CDR3 has 15 residues. Germline V lookup: CDR1 SGHTA, CDR2 FQGNSA. The CDR3, as DNA: TGTGCCAGCAGCTTCCGCGGGAGAAACACCGGGGAGCTGTTTTTT. It encodes CASSFRGRNTGELFF.